This T cell receptor (beta chain) was sequenced during a study of T cells in Graves' hyperthyroidism and ophthalmopathy. The overall study: Peripheral blood specimens were obtained at initial diagnosis, prior to any treatment. Findings and caveats of the study: A model using 13 V-J features told ophthalmopathy apart from stable hyperthyroidism. Blood also held most thyroid clonotypes expanded beyond 0.001.

Diagnosis relied on clinical symptoms, serum thyroxine and TRAb, thyroid ultrasound and orbital computed tomography. Germline CDR1 reads DFQATT; CDR2 reads SNEGSKA (reference sequence). This CDR3 region has 19 residues. The ends lost 0 bases at V and 2 bases at J; junction bases unmatched: 15. TCR beta CDR3 regions were amplified from RNA. Initially, a first-round RT-PCR of the TCR CDR3 employed the HTBI primer set. TCRdb independently ran MiXCR on the multiplex PCR reads; one entry per CDR3 protein. The repertoire has about 600,000 distinct CDR3 sequences, about a sixth of them found once; the top ten carry 2.5% to 4%. Worth noting for this clonotype: Its specificity is not known.

Sequenced input: blood. This TCR came from a woman aged 40 to 50 with Graves' ophthalmopathy. The chain links TRBV20-1 to TRBJ1-5, with 8 nucleotides matching TRBD1. The DNA of the CDR3 is TGCAGTGCTAGAGAGGGGCCCTGGCAGGGGGCTGGTGGCAATCAGCCCCAGCATTTT. Residues: CSAREGPWQGAGGNQPQHF.